These T cell receptor beta chains were read from a single sample in a study of blood T cells in healthy people across ages. MiXCR was run by TCRdb on the 5' RACE reads, yielding one entry per CDR3 protein. This sample carries about 1,600,000 distinct CDR3 sequences, about 40% of them seen once, and the ten largest clones take approximately 7.9%. Sample: blood. The receptor set was obtained from a young woman in good health. CDR3s include the opening cysteine and the closing phenylalanine or tryptophan. A D gene is named only where the DNA matches it firmly. Clone size, where shown, is once, few, many, or a class for clones that have expanded.

J gene	V gene	clone size	D gene	CDR3 DNA	CDR3 protein
TRBJ2-7	TRBV5-1	many	.	TGCGCCAGCAGCTCCGGGACCTCGGGCACCTACGAGCAGTACTTC	CASSSGTSGTYEQYF
TRBJ2-3	TRBV20-1	.	.	TGCAGTGCGGAACGGGGGGCCGCAGATACGCAGTATTTT	CSAERGAADTQYF
TRBJ1-6	TRBV7-9	once	.	TGTGCCAGCGGCTTAAGGTTGGGTTTTTCACCCCTCCACTTT	CASGLRLGFSPLHF
TRBJ2-2	TRBV28	.	TRBD2	TGTGCCAGCAGCAGGACTAGTAGATTTACCGGGGAGCTGTTTTTT	CASSRTSRFTGELFF
TRBJ1-4	TRBV10-3	few	TRBD1	TGTGCCGCAAGGACAGGGGCTAATGAAAAACTGTTTTTT	CAARTGANEKLFF
TRBJ2-1	TRBV10-3	.	.	TGTGCCATCAGTTGGGGAAGCGGAGACAACAATGAGCAGTTCTTC	CAISWGSGDNNEQFF
TRBJ2-3	TRBV20-1	.	.	TGCAGTGCTAGAGATCGGAGCGGGTCTCGGGATACGCAGTATTTT	CSARDRSGSRDTQYF
TRBJ1-1	TRBV6-5	few	TRBD1	TGTGCCAGCATAAAGGGACAGGACACTGAAGCTTTCTTT	CASIKGQDTEAFF
TRBJ2-3	TRBV6-1	few	.	TGTGCCAGCAAGGTGATGGATACGCAGTATTTT	CASKVMDTQYF
TRBJ2-3	TRBV27	few	.	TGTGCCAGCAGTTTATTTATCCCACAGCATACGCAGTATTTT	CASSLFIPQHTQYF
TRBJ2-6	TRBV29-1	.	.	TGCAGCGTTGGTGACTTTGGTGTTTCTGGGGCCAACGTCCTGACTTTC	CSVGDFGVSGANVLTF
TRBJ2-5	TRBV12-3/TRBV12-4	few	.	TGTGCCAGCAGCCTACCCCGTATACAAGAGACCCAGTACTTC	CASSLPRIQETQYF
TRBJ2-3	TRBV9	.	.	.	CASSVGWGTDTQSF
TRBJ2-7	TRBV12-3/TRBV12-4	.	.	TGTGCCAGCAGTTTGAGTCTCGGCCTACAGGGAGGCGAGCAGTACTTC	CASSLSLGLQGGEQYF
TRBJ2-5	TRBV2	.	.	TGTGCCAGCAGTTTGGCCCCATGGGAGACCCAGTACTTC	CASSLAPWETQYF
TRBJ2-3	TRBV29-1	few	.	TGCAGCGTTGCCCTAGGTGGGGGAGGCACAGATACGCAGTATTTT	CSVALGGGGTDTQYF
TRBJ2-5	TRBV24-1	.	.	TGTGCCACCAGTGATTACACGACCCAGTACTTC	CATSDYTTQYF
TRBJ2-7	TRBV5-1	few	.	TGCGCCAGCAGCGAAAGAGTTTACGAGCAGTACTTC	CASSERVYEQYF
TRBJ1-2	TRBV3-1	.	.	TGTGCCAGCAGCCAAGGAGGGTTAGCTAACTATGGCTACACCTTC	CASSQGGLANYGYTF
TRBJ2-2	TRBV9	.	TRBD1	TGTGCCAGCAGCGTCTCGCAGGGACAGGGGGCCGGGGAGCTGTTTTTT	CASSVSQGQGAGELFF
TRBJ1-2	TRBV7-9	.	.	TGTGCCAGCACCGCGGGGGGTGGCTACACCTTC	CASTAGGGYTF
TRBJ2-5	TRBV5-1	few	TRBD2	TGCGCCAGCAGGTCCAGAGGACTAGCGGAAGAGACCCAGTACTTC	CASRSRGLAEETQYF
TRBJ2-5	TRBV5-1	.	TRBD2	TGCGCCAGCAGCTTGGCCGGGACTAGCGTTCAAGAGACCCAGTACTTC	CASSLAGTSVQETQYF
TRBJ1-1	TRBV29-1	once	.	TGCAGCGTTGAAGATCCTGGTCGGGGACAAGTGCGGACCACTGAAGCTTTCTTT	CSVEDPGRGQVRTTEAFF
TRBJ2-2	TRBV6-5	few	TRBD2	TGTGCCAGCAGTACTAGCGGGAGCGGGGAGCTGTTTTTT	CASSTSGSGELFF
TRBJ1-6	TRBV21-1	.	.	TGTGCCAGCAGCAAGGTTGGGACACGGGTTAATTCACCCTTCCACTTT	CASSKVGTRVNSPFHF
TRBJ2-1	TRBV20-1	many	.	TGCAGTGCTCCTGACGGGGCTGACAATGAGCAGTTCTTC	CSAPDGADNEQFF
TRBJ2-3	TRBV12-3/TRBV12-4	.	TRBD2	TGTGCCAGCAGTTTCATAACTAGCGGCGCAGATACGCAGTATTTT	CASSFITSGADTQYF
TRBJ2-2	TRBV19	.	TRBD1	TGTGCCAGTAGTAGGGACAGCTCTCTGAACACCGGGGAGCTGTTTTTT	CASSRDSSLNTGELFF
TRBJ2-1	TRBV25-1	.	.	TGTGCCAGCAGTGAACTGTCTCACTCCTACAATGAGCAGTTCTTC	CASSELSHSYNEQFF
TRBJ2-7	TRBV9	.	.	TGTGCCAGCAGCCGGAACGGTGGCGAGCAGTACTTC	CASSRNGGEQYF
TRBJ1-2	TRBV24-1	.	TRBD1	TGTGCCACCAGTGGCTACCGGGACAGGGAGAGCTATGGCTACACCTTC	CATSGYRDRESYGYTF
TRBJ1-6	TRBV7-3	few	.	TGTGCCAGCAGCTTCGACGACTATTCACCCCTCCACTTT	CASSFDDYSPLHF
TRBJ1-4	TRBV25-1	.	TRBD1	TGTGCCAGCAGTGAATGGGGCAGGGGGGATGAAAAACTGTTTTTT	CASSEWGRGDEKLFF
TRBJ2-1	TRBV11-1	few	.	TGTGCCAGCAGCTTGACCACCGACCCGCGGGAATATTTAAATGAGCAGTTCTTC	CASSLTTDPREYLNEQFF
TRBJ2-1	TRBV5-1	.	TRBD1	TGCGCCAGCAAGGTTGGGACAGGGTACAATGAGCAGTTCTTC	CASKVGTGYNEQFF
TRBJ1-2	TRBV12-3/TRBV12-4	.	TRBD1	TGTGCCTGCAGTTTGGACAGGTCCTTTGGTTATGGCTACACCTTC	CACSLDRSFGYGYTF
TRBJ2-7	TRBV12-3/TRBV12-4	.	.	TGTGCCAGCAGTTTAACTGTAAAGGGGTCCTACGAGCAGTACTTC	CASSLTVKGSYEQYF
TRBJ2-2	TRBV5-1	.	.	TGCGCCAGCAGCAGCGCGGGGTCCGGGGAGCTGTTTTTT	CASSSAGSGELFF
TRBJ2-1	TRBV4-1	many	TRBD2	TGCGCCAGCAGGGATAGCGGGGAGCGCTCAATTCTCAATGAGCAGTTCTTC	CASRDSGERSILNEQFF
TRBJ1-2	TRBV7-2	once	TRBD1	TGTGCCAGCAGCCCGGGACAGGGAAGCGAAGGCTACACCTTC	CASSPGQGSEGYTF
TRBJ2-3	TRBV6-5	.	TRBD2	TGTGCCAGCAGTTCCCGAAAGACTAGCGGGGGCACAGATACGCAGTATTTT	CASSSRKTSGGTDTQYF
TRBJ2-2	TRBV30	few	.	TGTGCCTGGACTCCGGGGGCGACCGGGGAGCTGTTTTTT	CAWTPGATGELFF
TRBJ1-2	TRBV4-1	.	.	TGCGCCAGCAGCCAAGAAGGAGCAGGGAGCTATGGCTACACCTTC	CASSQEGAGSYGYTF
TRBJ2-3	TRBV11-2	.	TRBD2	TGTGCCAGCAGCTCGGGACTAGCGGGAGTTGTTGCAGATACGCAGTATTTT	CASSSGLAGVVADTQYF
TRBJ1-1	TRBV12-3/TRBV12-4	once	.	TGTGCCAGCAGTTTACTCAGGGGTCTAGGGTCTTTCTTT	CASSLLRGLGSFF
TRBJ2-7	TRBV4-1	.	.	TGCGCCAGCAGCCAATTTACAGGGACCTACGAGCAGTACTTC	CASSQFTGTYEQYF
TRBJ2-1	TRBV15	.	TRBD2	TGTGCCACCAGCAGAGAAGGGCCTAGCGGGTACAATGAGCAGTTCTTC	CATSREGPSGYNEQFF
TRBJ1-4	TRBV27	few	.	TGTGCCAGCAGGGCCTCGGGGGGGCGGTACGAAAAACTGTTTTTT	CASRASGGRYEKLFF
TRBJ1-6	TRBV7-2	.	.	TGTGCCAGCAGCTTAGCCGGACTCTCCTATAATTCACCCCTCCACTTT	CASSLAGLSYNSPLHF
TRBJ1-5	TRBV27	few	TRBD1	TGTGCCAGCAGAGGGACAGGGGCATATAGCAATCAGCCCCAGCATTTT	CASRGTGAYSNQPQHF
TRBJ2-7	TRBV6-6	.	.	TGTGCCAGCAGTTACCGGGGCCACTACGAGCAGTACTTC	CASSYRGHYEQYF
TRBJ1-5	TRBV20-1	.	TRBD1	TGCAGTGCTGCCACATTAAGGACAGGAGAGGATCAGCCCCAGCATTTT	CSAATLRTGEDQPQHF
TRBJ1-2	TRBV6-1	once	.	TGTGCCAGCAGTGAAGGGGGGAAAGGGTTGCCGGATGGCTACACCTTC	CASSEGGKGLPDGYTF
TRBJ2-7	TRBV18	once	TRBD2	TGTGCCAGCTCGCAGACAGGAACTAGCGGGTCCTCCTACGAGCAGTACTTC	CASSQTGTSGSSYEQYF
TRBJ1-2	TRBV20-1	.	.	TGCAGTGCTAGGCCATACCCTACCTATGGCTACACCTTC	CSARPYPTYGYTF
TRBJ1-2	TRBV28	few	TRBD1	TGTGCCAGCAGTCCCGGGACAGGGGCCGCCAACTATGGCTACACCTTC	CASSPGTGAANYGYTF
TRBJ1-1	TRBV7-3	.	.	TGTGCCAGCAGCTCCAACAGGGCTGGGGACACTGAAGCTTTCTTT	CASSSNRAGDTEAFF
TRBJ2-3	TRBV6-6	.	.	TGTGCCAGCAGTGCACTAGAGGCAGATACGCAGTATTTT	CASSALEADTQYF